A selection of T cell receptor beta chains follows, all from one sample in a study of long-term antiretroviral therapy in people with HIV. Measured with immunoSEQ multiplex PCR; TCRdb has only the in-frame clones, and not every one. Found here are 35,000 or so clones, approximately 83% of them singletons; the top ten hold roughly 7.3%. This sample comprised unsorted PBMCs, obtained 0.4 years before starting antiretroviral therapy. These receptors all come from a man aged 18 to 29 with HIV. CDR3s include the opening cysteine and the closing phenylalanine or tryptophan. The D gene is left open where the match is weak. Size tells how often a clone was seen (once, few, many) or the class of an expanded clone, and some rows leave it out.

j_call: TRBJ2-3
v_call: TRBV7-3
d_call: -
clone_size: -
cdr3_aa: CASSPGVFTSTDTQYF
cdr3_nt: TGTGCCAGCAGCCCCGGCGTGTTCACTAGCACAGATACGCAGTATTTT

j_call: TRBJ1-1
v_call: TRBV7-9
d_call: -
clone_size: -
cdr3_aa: CASSLASRINTEAFF
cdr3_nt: TGTGCCAGCAGCTTAGCGTCCAGGATAAACACTGAAGCTTTCTTT

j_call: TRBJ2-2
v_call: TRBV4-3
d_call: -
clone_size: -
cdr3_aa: CASSALSGTGELFF
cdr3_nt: TGCGCCAGCAGCGCCCTTAGTGGAACCGGGGAGCTGTTTTTT

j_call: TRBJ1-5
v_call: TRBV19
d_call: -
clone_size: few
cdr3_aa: CASKSGYQPQHF
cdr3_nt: TGTGCCAGTAAATCAGGGTATCAGCCCCAGCATTTT

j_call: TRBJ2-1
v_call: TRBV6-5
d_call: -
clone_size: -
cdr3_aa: CASSSDRATYNEQFF
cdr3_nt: TGTGCCAGCAGCTCCGACAGAGCCACCTACAATGAGCAGTTCTTC

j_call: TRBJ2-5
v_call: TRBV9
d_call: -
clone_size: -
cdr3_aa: CASSVGAHGETQYF
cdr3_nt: TGTGCCAGCAGCGTGGGGGCCCACGGGGAGACCCAGTACTTC

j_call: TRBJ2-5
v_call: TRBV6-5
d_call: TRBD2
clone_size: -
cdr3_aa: CASSVWASGETQYF
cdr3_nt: TGTGCCAGCAGCGTCTGGGCTAGCGGAGAGACCCAGTACTTC

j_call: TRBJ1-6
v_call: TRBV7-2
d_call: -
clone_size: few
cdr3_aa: CASSSFMTPLHF
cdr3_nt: TGTGCCAGCAGCTCTTTCATGACACCCCTCCACTTT

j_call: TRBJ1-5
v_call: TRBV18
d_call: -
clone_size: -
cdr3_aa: CASSTDYSNQPQHF
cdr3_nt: TGTGCCAGCTCAACGGACTATAGCAATCAGCCCCAGCATTTT

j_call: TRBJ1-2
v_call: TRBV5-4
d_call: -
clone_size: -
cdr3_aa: CASSLPKDYGYTF
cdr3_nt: TGTGCCAGCAGCTTGCCAAAGGACTATGGCTACACCTTC

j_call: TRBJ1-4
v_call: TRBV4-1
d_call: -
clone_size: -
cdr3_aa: CASSPLRGFNEKLFF
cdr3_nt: TGCGCCAGCAGCCCCCTCAGAGGGTTTAATGAAAAACTGTTTTTT

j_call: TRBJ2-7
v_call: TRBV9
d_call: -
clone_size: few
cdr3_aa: CASSVGQPHSYEQYF
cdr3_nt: TGTGCCAGCAGCGTAGGGCAGCCCCATTCCTACGAGCAGTACTTC

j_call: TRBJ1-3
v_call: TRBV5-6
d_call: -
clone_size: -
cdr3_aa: CASSLGNSGNTIYF
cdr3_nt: TGTGCCAGCAGCTTGGGGAACTCTGGAAACACCATATATTTT

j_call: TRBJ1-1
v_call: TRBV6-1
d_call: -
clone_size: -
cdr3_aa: CASSPWGGNTEAFF
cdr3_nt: TGTGCCAGCAGTCCCTGGGGAGGAAACACTGAAGCTTTCTTT

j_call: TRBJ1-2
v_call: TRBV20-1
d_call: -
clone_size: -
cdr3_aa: CSASRKFHTF
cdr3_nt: TGCAGTGCCAGTAGGAAGTTCCACACCTTC

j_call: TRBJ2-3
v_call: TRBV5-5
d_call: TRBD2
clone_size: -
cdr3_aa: CASSTPSGGSTDTQYF
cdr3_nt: TGTGCCAGCAGCACACCTAGCGGGGGTAGCACAGATACGCAGTATTTT

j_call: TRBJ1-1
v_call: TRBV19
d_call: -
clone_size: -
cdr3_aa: CASSIGVGTEAFF
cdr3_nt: TGTGCCAGTAGTATAGGGGTGGGAACTGAAGCTTTCTTT

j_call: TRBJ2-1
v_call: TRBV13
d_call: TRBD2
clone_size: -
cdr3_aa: CASSLNLGGVTYNEQFF
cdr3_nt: TGTGCCAGCAGCTTAAACTTGGGGGGGGTGACCTACAATGAGCAGTTCTTC

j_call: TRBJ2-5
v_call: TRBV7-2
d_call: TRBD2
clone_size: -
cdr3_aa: CASSSASGETQYF
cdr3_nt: TGTGCCAGCAGCTCCGCTAGCGGGGAGACCCAGTACTTC

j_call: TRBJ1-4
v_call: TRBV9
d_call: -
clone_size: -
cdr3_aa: CASSVQAVNEKLFF
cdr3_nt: TGTGCCAGCAGCGTACAGGCAGTCAATGAAAAACTGTTTTTT

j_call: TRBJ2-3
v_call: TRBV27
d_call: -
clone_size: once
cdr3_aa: CASSFQNTDTQYF
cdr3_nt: TGTGCCAGCAGTTTTCAAAACACAGATACGCAGTATTTT